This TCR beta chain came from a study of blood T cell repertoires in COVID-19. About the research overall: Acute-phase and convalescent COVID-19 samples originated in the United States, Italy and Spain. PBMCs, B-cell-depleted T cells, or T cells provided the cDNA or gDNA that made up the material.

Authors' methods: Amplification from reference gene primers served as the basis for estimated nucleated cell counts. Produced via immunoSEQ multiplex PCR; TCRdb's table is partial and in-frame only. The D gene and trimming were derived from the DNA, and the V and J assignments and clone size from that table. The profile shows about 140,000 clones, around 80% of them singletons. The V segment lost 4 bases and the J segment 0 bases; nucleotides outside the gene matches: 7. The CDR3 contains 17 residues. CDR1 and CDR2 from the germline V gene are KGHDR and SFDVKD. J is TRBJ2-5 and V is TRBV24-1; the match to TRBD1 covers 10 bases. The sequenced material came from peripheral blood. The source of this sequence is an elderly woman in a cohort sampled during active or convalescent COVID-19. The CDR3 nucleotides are TGTGCCACCAGTGACACCGGACAGGGGGAGTACCAAGAGACCCAGTACTTC. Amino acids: CATSDTGQGEYQETQYF.